A selection of T cell receptor beta chains follows, all from one sample in a study of control samples from healthy donors and cancer patients. Profiled with immunoSEQ multiplex PCR; TCRdb holds only in-frame clones, not every one. The table lists approximately 190,000 clones. Sequencing used blood. All receptors derive from a woman aged 25 to 39 in good health. The CDR3 runs from the conserved cysteine through the conserved F or W. A D gene is named only where the DNA matches it firmly.

CDR3 length,J gene,D gene,V gene,CDR3 protein,CDR3 DNA
14,TRBJ1-5,.,TRBV28,CASSLGRRNQPQHF,TGTGCCAGCAGTTTAGGTAGGCGGAATCAGCCCCAGCATTTT
15,TRBJ1-1,.,TRBV7-8,CASSSPARGGTEAFF,TGTGCCAGCAGCTCGCCGGCGAGAGGGGGCACTGAAGCTTTCTTT
14,TRBJ1-1,TRBD1,TRBV19,CASSTGQDYTEAFF,TGTGCCAGTAGTACCGGACAGGACTACACTGAAGCTTTCTTT
13,TRBJ2-7,TRBD1,TRBV5-1,CATSTGQTYEQYF,TGCGCCACTTCGACGGGACAGACCTACGAGCAGTACTTC
14,TRBJ2-7,TRBD2,TRBV5-1,CASSLKGTSDEQYF,TGCGCCAGCAGCTTGAAAGGGACTAGCGACGAGCAGTACTTC
15,TRBJ1-3,TRBD1,TRBV25-1,CASSPGTGTGNTIYF,TGTGCCAGCAGCCCCGGGACAGGGACAGGAAACACCATATATTTT
15,TRBJ2-1,TRBD2,TRBV7-2,CASSLSGVVYNEQFF,TGTGCCAGCAGCTTAAGCGGGGTCGTGTACAATGAGCAGTTCTTC
13,TRBJ2-1,TRBD2,TRBV12-3/TRBV12-4,CASRTSGTNEQFF,TGTGCCAGCAGGACTAGCGGGACGAATGAGCAGTTCTTC
16,TRBJ1-4,.,TRBV3-1/TRBV3-2,CASSLDTEAWRGKLFF,TGTGCCAGCAGCCTTGACACCGAGGCTTGGAGGGGAAAACTGTTTTTT
13,TRBJ2-7,.,TRBV7-2,CASSLRQGPEQYF,TGTGCCAGCAGCTTAAGGCAGGGGCCCGAGCAGTACTTC
15,TRBJ2-7,TRBD1,TRBV7-8,CASSLGRTGVGEQYF,TGTGCCAGCAGCTTAGGTCGGACAGGGGTTGGCGAGCAGTACTTC
15,TRBJ1-4,.,TRBV4-2,CASSQNKVNNEKLFF,TGTGCCAGCAGCCAGAATAAGGTTAATAATGAAAAACTGTTTTTT
20,TRBJ2-6,TRBD2,TRBV9,CASSASRRGDPRSGANVLTF,TGTGCCAGCAGCGCTTCGAGGCGGGGGGATCCCCGATCTGGGGCCAACGTCCTGACTTTC
16,TRBJ1-5,TRBD1,TRBV7-2,CASSVQGARSNQPQHF,TGTGCCAGCAGCGTACAGGGGGCGCGTAGCAATCAGCCCCAGCATTTT
14,TRBJ2-5,.,TRBV4-2,CASSPRLAGETQYF,TGTGCCAGCAGCCCAAGGTTGGCGGGAGAGACCCAGTACTTC
13,TRBJ1-6,TRBD1,TRBV9,CASSARDRRPLHF,TGTGCCAGCAGCGCCCGGGACAGGAGACCCCTCCACTTT
15,TRBJ1-2,TRBD1,TRBV28,CASSFLVDRVLGYTF,TGTGCCAGCAGTTTTCTCGTAGACAGGGTTCTTGGCTACACCTTC
15,TRBJ1-1,.,TRBV27,CASSFNRARGYEAFF,TGTGCCAGCAGTTTTAACCGGGCAAGAGGCTATGAAGCTTTCTTT
17,TRBJ1-3,.,TRBV19,CASIKRTGQLSGNTIYF,TGTGCCAGTATTAAACGTACGGGACAACTCTCTGGAAACACCATATATTTT
11,TRBJ2-1,TRBD2,TRBV5-1,CASSLPAGGFF,TGCGCCAGCAGCTTGCCAGCGGGGGGGTTCTTC
13,TRBJ2-1,TRBD2,TRBV30,CAWSGTSSHEQFF,TGTGCCTGGAGTGGGACTAGCTCCCATGAGCAGTTCTTC
13,TRBJ2-5,.,TRBV12-5,CASGLAVTETQYF,TGTGCTAGTGGTTTAGCCGTCACGGAGACCCAGTACTTC
15,TRBJ2-1,TRBD2,TRBV27,CASSLGSSGGNEQFF,TGTGCCAGCAGTTTAGGAAGTAGCGGGGGGAATGAGCAGTTCTTC
13,TRBJ1-1,.,TRBV6-5,CASSYSENTEAFF,TGTGCCAGCAGTTACTCGGAAAACACTGAAGCTTTCTTT
16,TRBJ2-7,.,TRBV4-1,CASSQGNQGPSYEQYF,TGCGCCAGCAGCCAAGGAAATCAGGGGCCATCCTACGAGCAGTACTTC
15,TRBJ1-5,.,TRBV6-5,CASSYSSGGVQPQHF,TGTGCCAGCAGTTACTCATCGGGTGGCGTACAGCCCCAGCATTTT
17,TRBJ2-1,TRBD2,TRBV5-1,CASSLGLAGGSYNEQFF,TGCGCCAGCAGCTTGGGACTAGCGGGGGGCTCCTACAATGAGCAGTTCTTC
14,TRBJ1-2,.,TRBV7-2,CASSLAAGNYGYTF,TGTGCCAGCAGCTTAGCCGCGGGGAACTATGGCTACACCTTC
17,TRBJ2-2,TRBD2,TRBV7-6,CASSLSLAGPNTGELFF,TGTGCCAGCAGCTTGTCGCTAGCGGGTCCGAACACCGGGGAGCTGTTTTTT
15,TRBJ1-5,.,TRBV19,CASTLSRQDNQPQHF,TGTGCCAGTACCCTTTCCCGACAGGACAATCAGCCCCAGCATTTT
14,TRBJ2-7,TRBD1,TRBV7-9,CASSPRTGAYEQYF,TGTGCCAGCAGCCCTAGGACAGGGGCCTACGAGCAGTACTTC
15,TRBJ1-3,.,TRBV11-2,CASSLGPQGRNTIYF,TGTGCCAGCAGCTTAGGGCCCCAAGGCAGAAACACCATATATTTT
15,TRBJ2-2,.,TRBV13,CASSLDPGAAGELFF,TGTGCCAGCAGCTTAGATCCGGGGGCGGCCGGGGAGCTGTTTTTT
14,TRBJ2-5,.,TRBV6-5,CASSFSGSAETQYF,TGTGCCAGCAGTTTTTCGGGTAGCGCAGAGACCCAGTACTTC
12,TRBJ1-1,.,TRBV29-1,CSVLPGFTEAFF,TGCAGCGTTCTTCCGGGATTCACTGAAGCTTTCTTT
18,TRBJ2-3,TRBD1,TRBV4-1,CASSHNLRDRASTDTQYF,TGCGCCAGCAGCCATAACCTCCGTGACAGGGCTAGCACAGATACGCAGTATTTT
15,TRBJ1-6,.,TRBV7-8,CASRPGGPHNSPLHF,TGTGCCAGCAGACCCGGGGGCCCCCATAATTCACCCCTCCACTTT